Below are 20 T cell receptor beta chains sequenced from a single sample in a study of T cell responses to AZD1222 COVID-19 vaccine. Here immunoSEQ multiplex PCR was the method, and the copy in TCRdb shows in-frame clones only, minus some. The sample has tens of thousands of clones, 83% seen once; the top ten hold 5% to 6.5%. The sample was peripheral blood, taken 28 days after the second AZD1222 dose. The receptor source for this set is an adult who received the AZD1222 COVID-19 vaccine.

This chain joins TRBV3-1 (or the pseudogene TRBV3-2) and TRBJ1-6; D unresolved. V shed 8 bases and J shed 3 bases, with 5 bases lying between them. The germline V gene has CDR1 LGHDT and CDR2 YNNKEL (reference sequence). The CDR3 loop spans 12 amino acids. In DNA, the CDR3 is TGTGCCAGCGAGGGCTATAATTCACCCCTCCACTTT. Translating it yields CASEGYNSPLHF.

This clone was counted between two and nine times. The CDR3 reads CASSPDRGRGGYTF. In nucleotides, the CDR3 is TGTGCCAGCAGCCCCGACAGGGGGCGGGGTGGCTACACCTTC. The chain combines TRBV6-6 with TRBJ1-2, with 10 positions matching TRBD1. The germline gives CDR1 MNHNY, CDR2 SVGAGI (reference sequence). V was clipped by 6 bases and J by 7 bases; unmatched bases: 8. This CDR3 contains 14 residues.

V and J are TRBV10-3 and TRBJ1-5, with a possible D match to TRBD1 (6 bases). The V and J ends lost 6 bases and 6 bases respectively, with 18 bases between them. Looked up from germline, CDR1 is ENHRY and CDR2 is SYGVKD. CDR3 length: 15 amino acids. In nucleotides, the CDR3 is TGTGCCATCAGGGCCGAACGGGGGGCAGGTCAGCCCCAGCATTTT. Translating it yields CAIRAERGAGQPQHF.

By frequency in the sample, this clone is medium-sized. This chain uses TRBV7-9 with TRBJ2-3; 10 nucleotides agree with TRBD1. Germline V gene sequence: CDR1 SEHNR, CDR2 FQNEAQ (reference sequence). J was trimmed by 3 bases and V by 5 bases; bases with no gene match: 8. The CDR3 runs to 16 residues. The chain's CDR3 is CASSPTGGDDTDTQYF. The CDR3 DNA is TGTGCCAGCAGCCCGACAGGGGGCGATGATACAGATACGCAGTATTTT. Combining the CDR3 with reference TRBV7-9 and TRBJ2-3 gives the whole variable domain DTGVSQNPRHKITKRGQNVTFRCDPISEHNRLYWYRQTLGQGPEFLTYFQNEAQLEKSRLLSDRFSAERPKGSFSTLEIQRTEQGDSAMYLCASSPTGGDDTDTQYFGPGTRLTVL.

A remark on this clone: Its ends do not fully match the called genes, so a read error is possible. This rearrangement joins TRBV9 to TRBJ2-2, with 10 bases matching TRBD2. CDR3 length: 14 residues. Germline V gives CDR1 SGDLS, CDR2 YYNGEE. CDR3 sequence: CATSNSGGAGELFF. The CDR3 DNA reads TGTGCCACCAGCAACAGCGGGGGGGCCGGGGAGCTGTTTTTT.

The chain has TRBV9 and TRBJ2-5; TRBD1 aligns across 12 bases. This CDR3 has 16 residues. The junction had 8 bases not matched to a gene; V was cut back by 3 bases and J by 5 bases. From germline, CDR1 is SGDLS and CDR2 YYNGEE. CDR3 sequence: CASSAHGTGGSETQYF. In DNA form, the CDR3 reads TGTGCCAGCAGCGCACACGGGACAGGGGGCAGCGAGACCCAGTACTTC. Looking up the rest from reference TRBV9 and TRBJ2-5 gives the full variable domain: DSGVTQTPKHLITATGQRVTLRCSPRSGDLSVYWYQQSLDQGLQFLIQYYNGEERAKGNILERFSAQQFPDLHSELNLSSLELGDSALYFCASSAHGTGGSETQYFGPGTRLLVL.

The chain links TRBV7-9 to TRBJ2-3; 7 positions match TRBD2. The CDR3 loop spans 15 amino acids. Germline V gene sequence: CDR1 SEHNR, CDR2 FQNEAQ (reference sequence). V was pared by 5 bases and J by 12 bases, with 17 bases of the junction left unmatched. DNA of the CDR3: TGTGCCAGCAGCCTCCCGGGACTAATATCCACCAATCAGTATTTT. Its protein product is CASSLPGLISTNQYF.

The chain links TRBV9 to TRBJ2-1; perhaps TRBD2 as D (6 bases). CDR3 length: 16 residues. V was shortened by 0 bases and J by 0 bases, with 10 bases between the two germline ends. Germline-derived CDR1 and CDR2 are SGDLS and YYNGEE. The CDR3 sequence: CASSVDWGGSYNEQFF. Here the CDR3 DNA reads TGTGCCAGCAGCGTAGACTGGGGAGGCTCCTACAATGAGCAGTTCTTC.

This clone has only one observation. The chain combines TRBV7-2 with TRBJ2-3, with 15 bases matching TRBD2. V was pared by 2 bases and J by 4 bases, with 4 bases of the junction left unmatched. Germline V CDR1 and CDR2: SGHTA, FQGNSA. The CDR3 extends over 17 amino acids. The CDR3 spells CASSLSRTSGGADTQYF. DNA of the CDR3: TGTGCCAGCAGCTTATCGAGGACTAGCGGGGGGGCAGATACGCAGTATTTT.

The chain carries TRBV6-2 or TRBV6-3 and TRBJ1-2, with D uncertain. Trimming took 4 bases from V and 3 from J, leaving 6 bases between them. The CDR3 length is 12 residues. CDR1 and CDR2 (germline): MNHEY, SVGEGT. The DNA for the CDR3 is TGTGCCAGCAGTTTTCCAGACTATGGCTACACCTTC. The encoded protein is CASSFPDYGYTF.

The chain is built from TRBV7-8 and TRBJ2-3, with 11 bases matching TRBD2. CDR1 SGHVS and CDR2 FQNEAQ come from the germline V gene. J was trimmed by 3 bases and V by 2 bases; bases with no gene match: 7. CDR3 length equals 17 residues. In nucleotides, the CDR3 is TGTGCCAGCAGCTTACAGCTGACTAGCGGGGCGACAGATACGCAGTATTTT. Translation: CASSLQLTSGATDTQYF.

The rearrangement joins TRBV2 to TRBJ2-3, with 8 bases fitting TRBD2. Looked up from germline, CDR1 is SNHLY and CDR2 is FYNNEI. Trimming removed 2 bases from V and 0 bases from J; junction bases left unmatched: 4. CDR3 length equals 16 residues. CDR3: CASSEITSGSTDTQYF. For the CDR3, the DNA is TGTGCCAGCAGTGAAATAACTAGCGGAAGCACAGATACGCAGTATTTT.

The V gene is TRBV11-2, the J gene TRBJ2-7, with 9 bases that match TRBD1. V lost 7 bases, J lost 3 bases, and 7 bases stayed unmatched. Looked up from germline, CDR1 is SGHAT and CDR2 is FQNNGV. This CDR3 contains 14 residues. The DNA of the CDR3 is TGTGCCAGCACTGTGGGACAGGGAATCTACGAGCAGTACTTC. It specifies CASTVGQGIYEQYF. The full variable domain, rest sourced from reference TRBV11-2 and TRBJ2-7, is EAGVAQSPRYKIIEKRQSVAFWCNPISGHATLYWYQQILGQGPKLLIQFQNNGVVDDSQLPKDRFSAERLKGVDSTLKIQPAKLEDSAVYLCASTVGQGIYEQYFGPGTRLTVT.

This sequence joins TRBV4-1 and TRBJ2-7; D remains ambiguous. Germline lookup yields CDR1 MGHRA and CDR2 YSYEKL. This CDR3 contains 15 residues. Trimming pared 1 base from V and 1 base from J, leaving 11 bases between. The CDR3 loop is CASSQVPGPSYEQYF. The CDR3, as DNA: TGCGCCAGCAGCCAAGTTCCGGGCCCATCCTACGAGCAGTACTTC.

This chain connects TRBV7-9 to TRBJ2-7, with 7 bases identical to TRBD1. The V and J ends lost 4 bases and 0 bases, in that order; junction bases with no gene match: 6. This CDR3 has 15 residues. Germline V CDR1 and CDR2: SEHNR, FQNEAQ (reference sequence). CDR3 nucleotide sequence: TGTGCCAGCAGCTCGACAGGGCAGAGCTCCTACGAGCAGTACTTC. Translated, it gives CASSSTGQSSYEQYF.

V is TRBV15 and J is TRBJ2-7; D is possibly TRBD1 or TRBD2 (5 bases each). Germline V lookup: CDR1 LNHNV, CDR2 YYDKDF (reference sequence). The length of the CDR3 is 15 residues. V was shortened by 4 bases and J by 4 bases, with 17 bases between the two germline ends. The DNA of the CDR3 is TGTGCCACCAGCACCGCACGGGGCACTGGGTACGAGCAGTACTTC. Translating gives CATSTARGTGYEQYF.

The chain recombines TRBV25-1 with TRBJ2-1; 12 bases agree with TRBD2. CDR3 length: 18 residues. The ends lost 4 bases at V and 0 bases at J; junction bases unmatched: 7. Germline CDR1 and CDR2: MGHDK and SYGVNS. The CDR3 bases are TGTGCCAGCAGTGGGACTAGCGGGACAGGGAGCTCCTACAATGAGCAGTTCTTC. This gives the protein CASSGTSGTGSSYNEQFF.

The chain has TRBV5-4 and TRBJ2-5; TRBD1 matches 9 bases. The CDR3 is made up of 14 amino acids. V was pared by 2 bases and J by 5 bases, with 4 bases of the junction left unmatched. Germline CDR1 and CDR2: SGHNT and YYREEE (reference sequence). The CDR3 sequence: CASSLDRGVETQYF. CDR3 in DNA: TGTGCCAGCAGCTTAGACAGGGGGGTGGAGACCCAGTACTTC.

The V and J genes are TRBV6-1 and TRBJ2-3; 8 positions agree with TRBD1. The V and J ends lost 3 bases and 4 bases, in that order; junction bases with no gene match: 3. CDR1 MNHNS and CDR2 SASEGT come from the germline V gene. There are 14 residues in the CDR3. CDR3 protein: CASSENRGSDTQYF. The DNA of the CDR3 is TGTGCCAGCAGTGAGAACAGGGGGTCAGATACGCAGTATTTT.

This clone was recorded only once. CDR3 DNA sequence: TGCGCCAGCAGCCTAACCTCCGGGATATGGGAGGGAACGCAGTATTTT. Translation: CASSLTSGIWEGTQYF. The genes are TRBV4-1 and TRBJ2-3, with TRBD2 matching 7 bases. This CDR3 has 16 amino acids. Germline trimming cut 4 bases from V and 9 bases from J; bases unmatched to any gene: 16. CDR1 and CDR2 from the germline V gene are MGHRA and YSYEKL.